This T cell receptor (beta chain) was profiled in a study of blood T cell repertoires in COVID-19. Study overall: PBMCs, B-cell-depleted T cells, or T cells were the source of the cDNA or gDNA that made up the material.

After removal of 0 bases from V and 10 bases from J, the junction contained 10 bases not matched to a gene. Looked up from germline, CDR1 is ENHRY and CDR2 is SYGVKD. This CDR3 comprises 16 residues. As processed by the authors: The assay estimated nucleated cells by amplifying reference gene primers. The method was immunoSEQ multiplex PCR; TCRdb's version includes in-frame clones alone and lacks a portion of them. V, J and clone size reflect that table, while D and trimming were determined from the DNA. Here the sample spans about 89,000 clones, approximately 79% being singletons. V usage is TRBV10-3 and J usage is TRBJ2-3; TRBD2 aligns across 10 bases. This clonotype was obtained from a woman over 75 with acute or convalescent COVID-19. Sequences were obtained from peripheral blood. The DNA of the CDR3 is TGTGCCATCAGTGAGTCGACGGGAGCGGGGGGGCCGGCGCAGTATTTT. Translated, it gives CAISESTGAGGPAQYF.